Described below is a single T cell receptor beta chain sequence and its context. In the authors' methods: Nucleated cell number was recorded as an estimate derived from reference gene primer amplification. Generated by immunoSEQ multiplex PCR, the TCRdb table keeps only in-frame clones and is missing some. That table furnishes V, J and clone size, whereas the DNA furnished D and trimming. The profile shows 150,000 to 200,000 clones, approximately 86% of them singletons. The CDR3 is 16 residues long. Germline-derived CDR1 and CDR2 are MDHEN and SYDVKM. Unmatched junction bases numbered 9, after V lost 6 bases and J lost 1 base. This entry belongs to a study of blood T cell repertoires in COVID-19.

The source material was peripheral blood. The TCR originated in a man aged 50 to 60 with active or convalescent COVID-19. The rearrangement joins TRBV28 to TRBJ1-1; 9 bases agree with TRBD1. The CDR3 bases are TGTGCCAGCAGCTACCCCGGGACAGGGCCGAACACTGAAGCTTTCTTT. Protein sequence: CASSYPGTGPNTEAFF.